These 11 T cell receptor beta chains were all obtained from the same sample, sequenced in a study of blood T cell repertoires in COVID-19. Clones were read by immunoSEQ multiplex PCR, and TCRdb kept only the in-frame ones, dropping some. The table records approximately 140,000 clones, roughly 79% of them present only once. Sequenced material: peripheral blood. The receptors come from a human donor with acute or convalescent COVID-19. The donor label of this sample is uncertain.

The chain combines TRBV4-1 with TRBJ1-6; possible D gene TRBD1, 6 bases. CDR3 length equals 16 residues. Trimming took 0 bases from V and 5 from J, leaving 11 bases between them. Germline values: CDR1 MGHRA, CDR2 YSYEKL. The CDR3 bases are TGCGCCAGCAGCCAAGAAGCGGGGGCCAATAATTCACCCCTCCACTTT. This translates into CASSQEAGANNSPLHF.

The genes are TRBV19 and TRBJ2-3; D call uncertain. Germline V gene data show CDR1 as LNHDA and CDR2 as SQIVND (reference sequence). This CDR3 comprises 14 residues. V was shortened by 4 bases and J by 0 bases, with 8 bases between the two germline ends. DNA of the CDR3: TGTGCCAGTAGTAGCGGAGTTAGCACAGATACGCAGTATTTT. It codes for CASSSGVSTDTQYF. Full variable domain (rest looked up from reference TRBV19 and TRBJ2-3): DGGITQSPKYLFRKEGQNVTLSCEQNLNHDAMYWYRQDPGQGLRLIYYSQIVNDFQKGDIAEGYSVSREKKESFPLTVTSAQKNPTAFYLCASSSGVSTDTQYFGPGTRLTVL.

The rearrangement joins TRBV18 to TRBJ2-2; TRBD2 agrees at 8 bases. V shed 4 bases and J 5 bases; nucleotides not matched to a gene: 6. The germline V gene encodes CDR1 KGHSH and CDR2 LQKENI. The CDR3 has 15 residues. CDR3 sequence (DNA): TGTGCCAGCTCACGCAGCGGGGGAGGGACCGGGGAGCTGTTTTTT. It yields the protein CASSRSGGGTGELFF.

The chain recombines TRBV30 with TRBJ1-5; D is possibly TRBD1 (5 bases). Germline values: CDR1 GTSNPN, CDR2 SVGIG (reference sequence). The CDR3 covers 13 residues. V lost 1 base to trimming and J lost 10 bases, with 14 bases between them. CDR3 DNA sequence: TGTGCCTGGAGTGGGGGCGGCTCGAAACCCCAGCATTTT. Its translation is CAWSGGGSKPQHF.

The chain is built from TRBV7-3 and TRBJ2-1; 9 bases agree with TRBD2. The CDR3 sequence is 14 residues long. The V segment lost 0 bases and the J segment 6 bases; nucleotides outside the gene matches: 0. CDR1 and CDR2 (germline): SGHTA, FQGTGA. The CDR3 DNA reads TGTGCCAGCAGCTTAACTAGCGGGGGCAATGAGCAGTTCTTC. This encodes CASSLTSGGNEQFF.

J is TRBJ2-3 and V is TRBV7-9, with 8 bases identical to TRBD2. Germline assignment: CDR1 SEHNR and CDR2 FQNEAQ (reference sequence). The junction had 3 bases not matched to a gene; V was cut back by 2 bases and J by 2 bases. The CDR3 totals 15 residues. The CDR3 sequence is CASSLNSGNTDTQYF. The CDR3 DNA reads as TGTGCCAGCAGCTTAAATAGCGGGAACACAGATACGCAGTATTTT.

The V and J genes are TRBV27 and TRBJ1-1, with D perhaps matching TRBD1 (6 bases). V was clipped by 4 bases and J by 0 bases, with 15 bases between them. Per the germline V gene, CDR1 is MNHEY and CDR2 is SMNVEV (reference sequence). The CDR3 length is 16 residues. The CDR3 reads CASSSQGRGLNTEAFF. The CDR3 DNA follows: TGTGCCAGCAGTTCCCAGGGGAGGGGGTTGAACACTGAAGCTTTCTTT.

This chain's CDR3 is CSASTYQTGGPHNEQFF. The CDR3 DNA follows: TGCAGTGCTAGTACGTACCAGACGGGGGGGCCCCACAATGAGCAGTTCTTC. The chain employs TRBV20-1 and TRBJ2-1; 8 nucleotides match TRBD2. J gave up 5 bases and V 3 bases, and 15 bases lay outside the gene matches. Per the germline V gene, CDR1 is DFQATT and CDR2 is SNEGSKA (reference sequence). The CDR3 contains 17 residues.

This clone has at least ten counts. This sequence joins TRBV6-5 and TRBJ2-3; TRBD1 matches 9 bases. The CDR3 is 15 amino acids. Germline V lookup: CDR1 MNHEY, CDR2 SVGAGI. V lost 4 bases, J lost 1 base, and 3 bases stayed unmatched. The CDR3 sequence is CASSLQGARTDTQYF. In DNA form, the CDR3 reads TGTGCCAGCAGTTTACAGGGGGCGCGCACAGATACGCAGTATTTT.

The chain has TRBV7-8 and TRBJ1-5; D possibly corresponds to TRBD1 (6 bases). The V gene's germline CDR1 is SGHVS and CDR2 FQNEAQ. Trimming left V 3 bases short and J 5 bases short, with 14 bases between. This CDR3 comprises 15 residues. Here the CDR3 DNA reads TGTGCCAGCAGCTTGCAACCGGCAGGGGATCAGCCCCAGCATTTT. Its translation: CASSLQPAGDQPQHF. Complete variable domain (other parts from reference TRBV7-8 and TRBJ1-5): GAGVSQSPRYKVAKRGQDVALRCDPISGHVSLFWYQQALGQGPEFLTYFQNEAQLDKSGLPSDRFFAERPEGSVSTLKIQRTQQEDSAVYLCASSLQPAGDQPQHFGDGTRLSIL.

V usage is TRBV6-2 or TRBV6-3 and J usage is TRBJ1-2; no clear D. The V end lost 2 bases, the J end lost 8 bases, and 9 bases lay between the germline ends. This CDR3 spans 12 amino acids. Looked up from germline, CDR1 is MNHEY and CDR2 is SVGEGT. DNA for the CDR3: TGTGCCAGCAGTTACGCGCAAACGGGCTACACCTTC. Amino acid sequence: CASSYAQTGYTF.